The 17 T cell receptor beta chains below were found in one sample sequenced in a study of cytomegalovirus exposure and HLA in healthy donors. Amplification used 60 Vbeta primers and 13 Jbeta primers. Here immunoSEQ multiplex PCR was the method, and the copy in TCRdb shows in-frame clones only, minus some. The sample shows some 180,000 clones, roughly 84% of them seen only once. Sample: PBMCs. The receptor source for this set is a girl less than two years old in good health and CMV-seronegative.

CDR3 amino acids: CASSHGQRRTKQETQYF. Written as DNA, the CDR3 is TGTGCCAGCAGCCATGGACAGCGACGCACAAAACAAGAGACCCAGTACTTC. This chain joins TRBV4-2 and TRBJ2-5, with TRBD1 as a possible D gene (6 bases). This CDR3 is built from 17 residues. The germline V and J ends were trimmed by 3 bases and 2 bases, with 19 bases remaining between them. CDR1 and CDR2 from the germline V gene are LGHNA and YNFKEQ.

The rearrangement uses TRBV7-9 and TRBJ2-1; TRBD1 matches 10 bases. Germline V CDR1 and CDR2: SEHNR, FQNEAQ (reference sequence). This CDR3 region has 16 residues. Germline trimming cut 5 bases from V and 5 bases from J; bases unmatched to any gene: 9. The CDR3 nucleotides are TGTGCCAGCAGCGTAACCGGACAGGGGGGGAACAATGAGCAGTTCTTC. Translation gives CASSVTGQGGNNEQFF.

J is TRBJ2-5 and V is TRBV6-1, with 9 bases fitting TRBD2. There are 15 residues in the CDR3. Unmatched junction bases numbered 8, after V lost 4 bases and J lost 5 bases. Germline assignment: CDR1 MNHNS and CDR2 SASEGT. The CDR3 here is CASSGASGEGETQYF. In DNA, the CDR3 is TGTGCCAGCAGTGGGGCTAGCGGGGAGGGGGAGACCCAGTACTTC.

This chain links TRBV18 with TRBJ2-3, with 7 bases lining up with TRBD2. With 3 bases clipped from V and 0 bases from J, the junction kept 3 bases outside the gene matches. CDR1 is KGHSH and CDR2 is LQKENI in the germline V gene. The CDR3 is made up of 15 amino acids. The CDR3 is CASSPGLESTDTQYF. In DNA, the CDR3 is TGTGCCAGCTCACCCGGACTAGAAAGCACAGATACGCAGTATTTT.

The chain couples TRBV9 to TRBJ2-1; possibly TRBD1 for D (6 bases). There are 14 residues in the CDR3. Germline V gene lookup returns CDR1 SGDLS and CDR2 YYNGEE. V was trimmed by 4 bases and J by 8 bases, leaving 16 bases between them. CDR3 residues: CASSPSDSIHEQFF. DNA for the CDR3: TGTGCCAGCAGCCCATCGGACAGTATCCATGAGCAGTTCTTC. The variable domain in full, completed from reference TRBV9 and TRBJ2-1, reads DSGVTQTPKHLITATGQRVTLRCSPRSGDLSVYWYQQSLDQGLQFLIQYYNGEERAKGNILERFSAQQFPDLHSELNLSSLELGDSALYFCASSPSDSIHEQFFGPGTRLTVL.

V usage is TRBV27 and J usage is TRBJ1-2; D is unresolved. The CDR3 sequence is 14 residues long. The V end lost 2 bases, the J end lost 4 bases, and 11 bases lay between the germline ends. CDR1 and CDR2 from the germline V gene are MNHEY and SMNVEV (reference sequence). This CDR3 reads CASSLNQRSYGYTF. The CDR3 DNA reads TGTGCCAGCAGTTTAAATCAACGCAGCTATGGCTACACCTTC.

The chain has TRBV5-1 and TRBJ1-2; TRBD1 agrees at 7 bases. Losses at the gene ends were 4 bases for V and 2 bases for J; bases not matched to a gene: 8. Looked up from germline, CDR1 is SGHRS and CDR2 is YFSETQ. The CDR3 extends over 15 amino acids. CDR3 bases: TGCGCCAGCAGCGGGGACAGCCCGCGGAACTATGGCTACACCTTC. Translating gives CASSGDSPRNYGYTF. The variable domain in full, with the rest retrieved from reference TRBV5-1 and TRBJ1-2, is KAGVTQTPRYLIKTRGQQVTLSCSPISGHRSVSWYQQTPGQGLQFLFEYFSETQRNKGNFPGRFSGRQFSNSRSEMNVSTLELGDSALYLCASSGDSPRNYGYTFGSGTRLTVV.

This rearrangement joins TRBV4-1 to TRBJ2-1, with D perhaps TRBD2 (7 bases). The CDR3 length is 16 residues. Looked up from germline, CDR1 is MGHRA and CDR2 is YSYEKL. The ends were cut back, 0 bases at V and 2 bases at J, with 11 bases in the middle. CDR3 sequence: CASSQEGGAAYNEQFF. The CDR3 nucleotides read TGCGCCAGCAGCCAAGAGGGGGGGGCGGCCTACAATGAGCAGTTCTTC.

Turning to this clone: A read error may produce the germline difference seen at one junction end. The gene calls are TRBV15 and TRBJ1-4; D might be TRBD1 (6 bases). The CDR3 has 14 residues. Germline CDR1 is LNHNV and CDR2 is YYDKDF (reference sequence). The CDR3 sequence is CAISRNREHEKLFF. In DNA, the CDR3 is TGTGCCATCAGCAGAAACAGGGAACATGAAAAACTGTTTTTT.

This chain connects TRBV2 to TRBJ2-3; D remains ambiguous. Germline V CDR1 and CDR2: SNHLY, FYNNEI. V lost 6 bases and J lost 2, with 9 bases in between. The CDR3 has 13 residues. CDR3 in DNA: TGTGCCAGCAGCAGTAAGAACACAGATACGCAGTATTTT. Translation gives CASSSKNTDTQYF.

The V and J genes are TRBV29-1 and TRBJ2-7, with 10 bases identical to TRBD2. The CDR3 runs 14 residues. The germline CDR1 and CDR2 sequences are SQVTM and ANQGSEA. The V segment lost 7 bases and the J segment 0 bases; nucleotides outside the gene matches: 6. CDR3 sequence reads: CSAWASGSSYEQYF. The CDR3 region has the DNA TGCAGCGCTTGGGCTAGCGGGAGCTCCTACGAGCAGTACTTC.

V gene TRBV14 combines with J gene TRBJ2-3; 7 bases line up with TRBD2. The CDR3 extends over 17 amino acids. The germline CDR1 and CDR2 sequences are SGHDN and FVKESK. The V segment lost 0 bases and the J segment 5 bases; nucleotides outside the gene matches: 11. This CDR3 is CASSQDFLAEVEDTQYF. The CDR3, as DNA: TGTGCCAGCAGCCAAGATTTCCTAGCGGAGGTGGAAGATACGCAGTATTTT.

This clone was picked up one time. The chain carries TRBV27 and TRBJ2-1, with a tentative D call TRBD2 (5 bases). V shed 3 bases and J shed 6 bases, with 6 bases lying between them. The CDR3 covers 12 residues. The germline CDR1 and CDR2 sequences are MNHEY and SMNVEV (reference sequence). CDR3 residues: CASSLGSNEQFF. CDR3 in DNA: TGTGCCAGCAGTTTGGGGAGCAATGAGCAGTTCTTC.

The chain recombines TRBV21-1 with TRBJ2-6; the listed D gene, TRBD2, was not tested against the DNA. TRBV21-1 is labeled a pseudogene. The CDR3 spans 19 residues. CDR3 in amino acids: CASSRRGAGEHSGANVLTF. The DNA for the CDR3 is TGTGCCAGCAGCCGCCGGGGTGCGGGGGAACACTCTGGGGCCAACGTCCTGACTTTC.

V and J are TRBV9 and TRBJ2-7; TRBD2 matches at 14 bases. CDR1 is SGDLS and CDR2 is YYNGEE in the germline V gene. This CDR3 has 18 residues. J was trimmed by 5 bases and V by 0 bases; bases with no gene match: 10. This CDR3 is CASSVEGTSGSSGNEQYF. The CDR3 DNA reads as TGTGCCAGCAGCGTAGAAGGGACTAGCGGGAGCTCAGGCAACGAGCAGTACTTC.

The chain employs TRBV7-8 and TRBJ1-4, with a weak D call TRBD1 (6 bases). There are 14 residues in the CDR3. V lost 2 bases, J lost 8 bases, and 12 bases lay in between. Germline values: CDR1 SGHVS, CDR2 FQNEAQ. Here the CDR3 reads CASSLTGSVEKLFF. CDR3 sequence (DNA): TGTGCCAGCAGCTTAACAGGGTCAGTGGAAAAACTGTTTTTT.

The V and J genes are TRBV19 and TRBJ1-5; perhaps TRBD1 as D (6 bases). Germline V lookup: CDR1 LNHDA, CDR2 SQIVND (reference sequence). This CDR3 has 17 residues. V lost 5 bases and J lost 4, with 21 bases in between. In DNA, the CDR3 is TGTGCCAGTAGTCCGAAGACAGGCTGGTTGGAGAATCAGCCCCAGCATTTT. It specifies CASSPKTGWLENQPQHF.